Presented here are 30 T cell receptor beta chains from one specimen sequenced in a study of blood T cell repertoires in COVID-19. Clones were read by immunoSEQ multiplex PCR, and TCRdb kept only the in-frame ones, dropping some. This sample has fewer than 100,000 clones, with around 87% found just once. Sequencing input: peripheral blood. These receptors all come from an elderly woman with acute or convalescent COVID-19.

This chain connects TRBV6-5 to TRBJ2-5; 9 bases fit TRBD1. The V and J ends lost 11 bases and 2 bases, in that order; junction bases with no gene match: 6. In germline, CDR1 is MNHEY, CDR2 SVGAGI. The CDR3 is made up of 13 amino acids. Written as DNA, the CDR3 is TGTGCCGGAGGGACAGGGCAACAAGAGACCCAGTACTTC. Translating gives CAGGTGQQETQYF.

V usage is TRBV25-1 and J usage is TRBJ1-1, with TRBD1 matching 7 bases. Per the germline V gene, CDR1 is MGHDK and CDR2 is SYGVNS. V was clipped by 6 bases and J by 7 bases; unmatched bases: 2. CDR3 length equals 11 residues. The CDR3 DNA reads as TGTGCCAGCAGCAGGGGGTTTGAAGCTTTCTTT. Its translation is CASSRGFEAFF.

This chain links TRBV5-1 with TRBJ2-4; maybe TRBD1 (6 bases). Germline V CDR1 and CDR2: SGHRS, YFSETQ. Deletions cut 5 bases from V and 8 bases from J, with 14 bases between. The CDR3 spans 13 residues. DNA for the CDR3: TGCGCCAGCAGTCGGAGACAGGAGGACATTCAGTACTTC. Translation: CASSRRQEDIQYF.

The chain is built from TRBV9 and TRBJ1-1; 7 nucleotides align to TRBD1. The V gene's germline CDR1 is SGDLS and CDR2 YYNGEE. The junction had 18 bases not matched to a gene; V was cut back by 4 bases and J by 3 bases. The CDR3 length is 18 residues. CDR3 in amino acids: CASSPDPIQGPGDTEAFF. CDR3 DNA sequence: TGTGCCAGCAGCCCAGACCCAATACAGGGGCCAGGTGACACTGAAGCTTTCTTT.

The V and J genes are TRBV25-1 and TRBJ2-1, with a possible D match to TRBD1 (6 bases). V lost 4 bases, J lost 5 bases, and 15 bases lay in between. The CDR3 is made up of 15 amino acids. Per the germline V gene, CDR1 is MGHDK and CDR2 is SYGVNS. CDR3 region: CASSGTGHQNNEQFF. CDR3 coding DNA: TGTGCCAGCAGTGGGACGGGACACCAGAACAATGAGCAGTTCTTC.

The V gene is TRBV29-1, the J gene TRBJ2-7, with a weak D call TRBD1 (7 bases). The V end lost 3 bases, the J end lost 5 bases, and 14 bases lay between the germline ends. The CDR3 extends over 13 amino acids. Germline V gives CDR1 SQVTM, CDR2 ANQGSEA. CDR3 region: CSVDGARGDEQYF. The CDR3 bases are TGCAGCGTTGACGGGGCCAGGGGGGACGAGCAGTACTTC.

This chain links TRBV7-2 with TRBJ1-5; no firm D call. The V gene's germline CDR1 is SGHTA and CDR2 FQGNSA. Trimming took off 3 bases at V and 9 bases at J, with 24 bases between the two ends. The CDR3 runs 17 residues. This CDR3 reads CASSFSSGREGWLPQHF. The CDR3, as DNA: TGTGCCAGCAGCTTTAGTTCTGGGAGGGAAGGGTGGTTGCCCCAGCATTTT.

The chain links TRBV25-1 to TRBJ2-5; 10 bases are a match to TRBD1. CDR3 length equals 15 residues. V lost 6 bases and J lost 3; bases outside the gene matches: 7. CDR1 is MGHDK, CDR2 SYGVNS, per germline. The CDR3 loop reads CASSLAGTGEETQYF. The CDR3 DNA follows: TGTGCCAGCAGCCTCGCCGGGACAGGGGAAGAGACCCAGTACTTC. The full variable domain, its missing parts supplied by reference TRBV25-1 and TRBJ2-5, is EADIYQTPRYLVIGTGKKITLECSQTMGHDKMYWYQQDPGMELHLIHYSYGVNSTEKGDLSSESTVSRIRTEHFPLTLESARPSHTSQYLCASSLAGTGEETQYFGPGTRLLVL.

The V and J genes are TRBV5-4 and TRBJ2-3; D perhaps matches TRBD1 (6 bases). Germline-derived CDR1 and CDR2 are SGHNT and YYREEE (reference sequence). V was clipped by 2 bases and J by 4 bases, with 14 bases between them. The CDR3 runs to 15 residues. The CDR3 DNA reads TGTGCCAGCAGCTTAAGACAGGTGGTCGCAGATACGCAGTATTTT. This translates into CASSLRQVVADTQYF.

This sequence joins TRBV24-1 and TRBJ2-1, with no clear D. Germline CDR1 reads KGHDR; CDR2 reads SFDVKD. This CDR3 spans 12 amino acids. Trimming cost V 4 bases and J 5 bases, with 5 bases left between them. As DNA, the CDR3 is TGTGCCACCAGTGAGAGGAACAATGAGCAGTTCTTC. Translation: CATSERNNEQFF.

This clone has only one observation. This chain connects TRBV3-1 (or the pseudogene TRBV3-2) to TRBJ1-6, with unresolved D. Germline V gene lookup returns CDR1 LGHDT and CDR2 YNNKEL (reference sequence). CDR3 length: 18 amino acids. The V end lost 0 bases, the J end lost 0 bases, and 12 bases lay between the germline ends. The CDR3 nucleotides are TGTGCCAGCAGCCAAGAATATTCTCTAAGCTCCTATAATTCACCCCTCCACTTT. Its protein is CASSQEYSLSSYNSPLHF.

In this sample, this clone turned up a few times. This chain connects TRBV15 to TRBJ2-6; possible D gene TRBD1, 5 bases. Deletions cut 5 bases from V and 1 base from J, with 9 bases between. The CDR3 is 15 residues long. Germline V gives CDR1 LNHNV, CDR2 YYDKDF (reference sequence). The CDR3 DNA follows: TGTGCCACCAGCGGCAGGGTTTCTGGGGCCAACGTCCTGACTTTC. Amino acid sequence: CATSGRVSGANVLTF.

The chain recombines TRBV5-6 with TRBJ1-5; 7 nucleotides align to TRBD1. Trimming took 4 bases from V and 2 from J; bases not matched to a gene: 9. The CDR3 has 16 amino acids. From germline, CDR1 is SGHDT and CDR2 YYEEEE. The CDR3 loop reads CASSDRGTEGNQPQHF. The CDR3 coding sequence is TGTGCCAGCAGCGACCGAGGGACAGAGGGCAATCAGCCCCAGCATTTT. Variable domain in full (rest from reference TRBV5-6 and TRBJ1-5): DAGVTQSPTHLIKTRGQQVTLRCSPKSGHDTVSWYQQALGQGPQFIFQYYEEEERQRGNFPDRFSGHQFPNYSSELNVNALLLGDSALYLCASSDRGTEGNQPQHFGDGTRLSIL.

The chain joins TRBV19 to TRBJ1-1, with D possibly being TRBD1 (5 bases). V lost 6 bases and J lost 3, with 14 bases in between. CDR3 size: 14 residues. The germline CDR1 and CDR2 sequences are LNHDA and SQIVND (reference sequence). This chain's CDR3 is CASRGATTHTEAFF. The CDR3 DNA reads TGTGCCAGTAGAGGGGCTACGACGCACACTGAAGCTTTCTTT.

The rearrangement links TRBV19 to TRBJ2-6, with 12 positions matching TRBD1. V lost 7 bases and J lost 1; bases outside the gene matches: 11. CDR3 length equals 19 residues. The germline CDR1 and CDR2 sequences are LNHDA and SQIVND (reference sequence). The CDR3 reads CASTTLRDRGRSGANVLTF. The CDR3 DNA reads as TGTGCCAGTACCACTCTCCGGGACAGGGGGCGGTCTGGGGCCAACGTCCTGACTTTC.

This clone is a singleton in its sample. The chain employs TRBV27 and TRBJ1-6; D is perhaps TRBD1 (5 bases). Germline assignment: CDR1 MNHEY and CDR2 SMNVEV (reference sequence). This CDR3 comprises 15 residues. The ends were cut back, 1 base at V and 7 bases at J, with 11 bases in the middle. The chain's CDR3 is CASSLLGRANSPLHF. In DNA form, the CDR3 reads TGTGCCAGCAGTTTATTAGGCAGGGCAAATTCACCCCTCCACTTT.

The chain uses TRBV5-4 and TRBJ2-1; 9 bases agree with TRBD1. Germline V gene sequence: CDR1 SGHNT, CDR2 YYREEE (reference sequence). The CDR3 extends over 15 amino acids. The trim removed 4 bases at V and 5 bases at J, leaving 7 bases unmatched. The CDR3 here is CASSPGTGYHNEQFF. Written as DNA, the CDR3 is TGTGCCAGCAGCCCCGGGACAGGGTACCACAATGAGCAGTTCTTC.

This chain links TRBV9 with TRBJ2-3; the D gene is possibly TRBD2 (5 bases). CDR3 length: 15 amino acids. The germline V and J ends were trimmed by 4 bases and 2 bases, with 14 bases remaining between them. The germline gives CDR1 SGDLS, CDR2 YYNGEE. CDR3 sequence (DNA): TGTGCCAGCAGCCCCCGGGGAGATGACACAGATACGCAGTATTTT. Amino acid sequence: CASSPRGDDTDTQYF.

This clone has a single count. The chain has TRBV19 and TRBJ1-5, with 7 bases identical to TRBD1. This CDR3 has 17 residues. V was pared by 5 bases and J by 0 bases, with 10 bases of the junction left unmatched. Germline V gives CDR1 LNHDA, CDR2 SQIVND (reference sequence). The CDR3 nucleotides are TGTGCCAGTAGTGTCCGGGACAGACTACGTAGCAATCAGCCCCAGCATTTT. It codes for CASSVRDRLRSNQPQHF.

The chain has TRBV7-2 and TRBJ2-2; perhaps TRBD1 as D (6 bases). V lost 5 bases, J lost 7 bases, and 26 bases lay in between. CDR1 and CDR2 from the germline V gene are SGHTA and FQGNSA. This CDR3 spans 18 amino acids. CDR3 nucleotides: TGTGCCAGCAGCGTTCAAACCGTTGGGGGCGCAGGAGGCGGGGAGCTGTTTTTT. Translation: CASSVQTVGGAGGGELFF.

This sequence joins TRBV7-2 and TRBJ1-3, with TRBD1 matching 11 bases. The germline CDR1 and CDR2 sequences are SGHTA and FQGNSA. Trimming cost V 5 bases and J 3 bases; bases outside gene matches: 3. The CDR3 loop spans 15 amino acids. The CDR3 DNA reads TGTGCCAGCAGCCAGGGACAGGGGGGTGGAAACACCATATATTTT. It translates to CASSQGQGGGNTIYF.

The V gene is TRBV6-5, the J gene TRBJ1-1; no definite D call. V dropped 2 bases and J dropped 3 bases, with 7 bases sitting between them. This CDR3 has 13 amino acids. In germline, CDR1 is MNHEY, CDR2 SVGAGI. DNA for the CDR3: TGTGCCAGCAGTTACCTGGAGGACACTGAAGCTTTCTTT. The encoded protein is CASSYLEDTEAFF.

This clone was detected once. This chain links TRBV2 with TRBJ1-1; D gene uncertain. This CDR3 spans 11 amino acids. Germline V gene sequence: CDR1 SNHLY, CDR2 FYNNEI. The V and J ends lost 4 bases and 9 bases respectively, with 9 bases between them. CDR3 nucleotides: TGTGCCAGCAGTGCTGGGCCTAAAGCTTTCTTT. Translated, it gives CASSAGPKAFF.

The CDR3 coding sequence is TGCGCCAGCAGCTCCGGACAGCCGAACACTGAAGCTTTCTTT. Protein sequence: CASSSGQPNTEAFF. This chain joins TRBV5-1 and TRBJ1-1; perhaps TRBD1 as D (6 bases). V was trimmed by 3 bases and J by 1 base, leaving 10 bases between them. The V gene's germline CDR1 is SGHRS and CDR2 YFSETQ. CDR3 length equals 14 residues.

V is TRBV9 and J is TRBJ2-7; 8 nucleotides agree with TRBD1. This CDR3 contains 13 residues. The V segment lost 0 bases and the J segment 9 bases; nucleotides outside the gene matches: 5. Germline CDR1 reads SGDLS; CDR2 reads YYNGEE. The CDR3 is CASSVVEQGVQYF. CDR3 nucleotides: TGTGCCAGCAGCGTAGTCGAACAGGGGGTGCAGTACTTC.

The CDR3 here is CASSVAGDSEQPQHF. In DNA form, the CDR3 reads TGTGCCAGCAGCGTAGCTGGGGACAGCGAACAACCCCAGCATTTT. The chain is built from TRBV9 and TRBJ1-5; 7 bases agree with TRBD1. CDR3 size: 15 residues. The trim removed 0 bases at V and 10 bases at J, leaving 10 bases unmatched. The germline V gene has CDR1 SGDLS and CDR2 YYNGEE.

The sample holds one count of this clone. This chain joins TRBV19 and TRBJ2-7, with 13 nucleotides matching TRBD2. This CDR3 has 15 residues. J lost 5 bases, V lost 5 bases, and 6 bases had no gene match. Germline values: CDR1 LNHDA, CDR2 SQIVND (reference sequence). The CDR3 nucleotides are TGTGCCAGTAGTTTACTAGCGGGAGGGCTGCACGAGCAGTACTTC. Its translation: CASSLLAGGLHEQYF.

Only one count was recorded for this clone. The junction departs from the called germline gene at one end, perhaps through a read error. The chain recombines TRBV19 with TRBJ1-2; maybe TRBD1 (5 bases). CDR1 is LNHDA, CDR2 SQIVND, per germline (reference sequence). CDR3 length equals 16 residues. CDR3 nucleotides: TGTGCCAGTACCACGGAAAGGGGAAATAGTAACTACGGCTACACCTTC. Amino acids: CASTTERGNSNYGYTF.

The genes are TRBV9 and TRBJ2-6; D gene ambiguous. The CDR3 covers 16 residues. Trimming shortened V by 0 bases and J by 0 bases, and 7 bases separated the two germline ends. Germline CDR1 is SGDLS and CDR2 is YYNGEE. The DNA of the CDR3 is TGTGCCAGCAGCGTAGCGTCTCTCTCTGGGGCCAACGTCCTGACTTTC. Protein sequence: CASSVASLSGANVLTF. Complete variable domain (other parts from reference TRBV9 and TRBJ2-6): DSGVTQTPKHLITATGQRVTLRCSPRSGDLSVYWYQQSLDQGLQFLIQYYNGEERAKGNILERFSAQQFPDLHSELNLSSLELGDSALYFCASSVASLSGANVLTFGAGSRLTVL.

V is TRBV11-2 and J is TRBJ1-6, with D unclear. Deletions cut 3 bases from V and 4 bases from J, with 4 bases between. The CDR3 is made up of 13 amino acids. The germline V gene encodes CDR1 SGHAT and CDR2 FQNNGV. The CDR3 DNA reads as TGTGCCAGCAGCTTCCCGTATAATTCACCCCTCCACTTT. This sequence encodes CASSFPYNSPLHF.